This is a list of T cell receptor beta chains from one sample in a study of OX40 agonist ivuxolimab in advanced cancers. Measured with immunoSEQ multiplex PCR; TCRdb has only the in-frame clones, and not every one. The sample lists around 93,000 clones; 85% to 90% were seen once. This specimen consisted of CD4+ or CD8+ T cells sorted from blood, obtained in a trial of the OX40 agonist ivuxolimab. The receptors were sampled from an adult with an advanced solid tumor such as melanoma, head and neck, liver or kidney cancer. The CDR3 runs from the conserved cysteine through the conserved F or W. The D gene is left open where the match is weak.

v_call	d_call	j_call	cdr3_aa	cdr3_nt
TRBV9	TRBD2	TRBJ2-1	CASSIGTSGYNEQFF	TGTGCCAGCAGCATCGGGACTAGCGGCTACAATGAGCAGTTCTTC
TRBV11-2	TRBD1	TRBJ2-5	CASSPGEGATAQYF	TGTGCCAGCAGCCCCGGCGAGGGGGCGACGGCCCAGTACTTC
TRBV5-1	NA	TRBJ2-3	CASRPALGSRTDTQYF	TGCGCCAGCAGGCCTGCCTTGGGCAGCCGCACAGATACGCAGTATTTT
TRBV4-3	NA	TRBJ2-7	CASSQDYRASPDEQYF	TGCGCCAGCAGCCAAGATTACAGGGCCTCCCCCGACGAGCAGTACTTC
TRBV7-2	TRBD2	TRBJ2-5	CASSPPGSGMGETQYF	TGTGCCAGCAGCCCCCCCGGTAGCGGGATGGGAGAGACCCAGTACTTC
TRBV27	NA	TRBJ2-1	CASSPQTVREQFF	TGTGCCAGCAGTCCGCAGACAGTCCGGGAGCAGTTCTTC
TRBV6-5	NA	TRBJ2-7	CASRTGTTYEQYF	TGTGCCAGCAGGACCGGGACAACCTACGAGCAGTACTTC
TRBV18	TRBD1	TRBJ1-5	CASSQGTGNQPQHF	TGTGCCAGCTCACAAGGGACAGGTAATCAGCCCCAGCATTTT
TRBV10-3	TRBD2	TRBJ2-1	CAISDPGLAGGRENEQFF	TGTGCCATCAGTGACCCCGGACTAGCGGGGGGAAGGGAAAATGAGCAGTTCTTC
TRBV7-9	TRBD2	TRBJ2-1	CASSRGTSGTHNEQFF	TGTGCCAGCAGCCGGGGGACTAGCGGGACGCACAATGAGCAGTTCTTC
TRBV19	NA	TRBJ1-5	CASSSQSNQPQHF	TGTGCCAGTAGTAGCCAGAGCAATCAGCCCCAGCATTTT